The 5 T cell receptor beta chains reported below all come from one sample, sequenced in a study of blood T cell repertoires in COVID-19 (dated by TCRdb to 2018 to 2020). Library creation used the immunoSEQ multiplex PCR assay. The table was pulled from immuneACCESS by TCRdb, which kept in-frame rearrangements only. Such tables lose some clones; where checked, under half of the loss comes from unresolved V genes, and the rest has no known cause. This sample is represented by some 270,000 clones; approximately 85% of them were singletons. The ten largest clones represent approximately 9.9% of the sample. The sample was peripheral blood. Source of these receptors: an older woman with acute or convalescent COVID-19.

The chain uses TRBV18 and TRBJ1-5; a possible D gene is TRBD1 (6 bases). The length of the CDR3 is 15 residues. Trimming took 3 bases from V and 7 from J, leaving 16 bases between them. The germline CDR1 and CDR2 sequences are KGHSH and LQKENI. The DNA for the CDR3 is TGTGCCAGCTCACCTCCTACAGGGCTCGGACAGCCCCAGCATTTT. Its protein is CASSPPTGLGQPQHF.

This clone was seen only once. V gene TRBV7-9 combines with J gene TRBJ2-5; D gene uncertain. The CDR3 has 11 residues. CDR1 SEHNR and CDR2 FQNEAQ come from the germline V gene (reference sequence). The ends were cut back, 5 bases at V and 5 bases at J, with 6 bases in the middle. Written as DNA, the CDR3 is TGTGCCAGCAGCCAGATGGAGACCCAGTACTTC. It codes for CASSQMETQYF.

The rearrangement uses TRBV2 and TRBJ1-1; D not certain. Germline values: CDR1 SNHLY, CDR2 FYNNEI. The CDR3 runs to 14 residues. V lost 4 bases and J lost 1, with 10 bases in between. The CDR3 reads CASSVSRRNTEAFF. The DNA for the CDR3 is TGTGCCAGCAGTGTCTCACGGAGGAACACTGAAGCTTTCTTT.

The chain joins TRBV11-2 to TRBJ2-1, with TRBD1 identical over 7 bases. Germline CDR1 is SGHAT and CDR2 is FQNNGV. This CDR3 spans 13 amino acids. J lost 12 bases, V lost 3 bases, and 8 bases had no gene match. CDR3 coding DNA: TGTGCCAGCAGCTTTCTCACAGGGGCTCGGCAGTTCTTC. Its translation is CASSFLTGARQFF.

This chain links TRBV15 with TRBJ2-5; D ambiguous. This CDR3 is 16 amino acids long. Deletions cut 0 bases from V and 3 bases from J, with 14 bases between. CDR1 LNHNV and CDR2 YYDKDF come from the germline V gene (reference sequence). CDR3 in DNA: TGTGCCACCAGCAGAGATCGGCACAGTACCAAAGAGACCCAGTACTTC. Encoded protein: CATSRDRHSTKETQYF. Full variable domain (rest looked up from reference TRBV15 and TRBJ2-5): DAMVIQNPRYQVTQFGKPVTLSCSQTLNHNVMYWYQQKSSQAPKLLFHYYDKDFNNEADTPDNFQSRRPNTSFCFLDIRSPGLGDTAMYLCATSRDRHSTKETQYFGPGTRLLVL.